This entry features one TCR beta chain sequence. The data belong to a study of shared clonotypes between healthy human individuals. Naive-designated CD8 cells lacked CD45RO, were positively enriched for CCR7, and omitted terminally differentiated effector memory CD45RA+ cells. Profiled with immunoSEQ multiplex PCR; TCRdb holds only in-frame clones, not every one. The table records fewer than 800,000 clones, 90% to 95% of them present only once. The CDR3 spans 16 residues. The germline CDR1 and CDR2 sequences are SGDLS and YYNGEE. Trimming shortened V by 0 bases and J by 1 base, and 13 bases separated the two germline ends.

V gene TRBV9 combines with J gene TRBJ1-2, with D uncertain. The material sequenced was naive CD8+ T cells sorted from blood. This receptor was taken from a man aged 25 to 45 in good health. The CDR3 DNA sequence: TGTGCCAGCAGCGTAGCTGGCCAGGATCATAACTATGGCTACACCTTC. Amino acids: CASSVAGQDHNYGYTF.